Listed below are T cell receptor beta chains from one sample, sequenced in a study of Graves' ophthalmopathy and Graves' hyperthyroidism. In TCRdb, the multiplex PCR reads were re-called with MiXCR into one record per CDR3 protein. The table lists around 1.1 million distinct CDR3 sequences, approximately 35% of them singletons. Sequencing input: peripheral blood or thyroid tissue (not recorded which). The receptors here all came from an adult man with Graves' hyperthyroidism. Both conserved end residues are part of each CDR3. The order of the fields is D gene, V gene, J gene, clone size, CDR3 protein, CDR3 DNA. D genes are given only for firm matches. The listing skips clone size in some rows; elsewhere it reads once, few, many or a size class.

TRBD2,TRBV7-2,TRBJ2-7,many,CASGRGVGYEQYF,TGTGCCAGCGGGCGGGGGGTGGGTTACGAGCAGTACTTC
NA,TRBV7-8,TRBJ1-2,many,CASSSGPGQQTYGYTF,TGTGCCAGCAGCTCGGGACCCGGACAGCAAACGTATGGCTACACCTTC
NA,TRBV25-1,TRBJ2-7,NA,CASRSGGHYEQYF,TGTGCCAGTAGGTCGGGGGGACACTACGAGCAGTACTTC
NA,TRBV10-3,TRBJ1-1,many,CAISLHPALNTEAFF,TGTGCCATCAGTCTCCACCCGGCCCTGAACACTGAAGCTTTCTTT
NA,TRBV7-7,TRBJ2-7,NA,CASSDQGNEQYF,TGTGCCAGCAGTGACCAAGGGAACGAGCAGTACTTC
TRBD1,TRBV4-3,TRBJ1-1,many,CASSQGGRWDRVPNTEAFF,TGCGCCAGCAGCCAAGGAGGAAGATGGGACAGGGTTCCGAACACTGAAGCTTTCTTT
NA,TRBV20-1,TRBJ1-3,NA,CSASDSGAGNLRNTIYF,TGCAGTGCTAGCGATTCCGGGGCAGGGAACTTACGAAACACCATATACTTT
NA,TRBV7-6,TRBJ2-2,many,CASSGLATALNTGELFF,TGTGCCAGCAGCGGCCTTGCGACAGCCCTCAACACCGGGGAGCTGTTTTTT
TRBD1,TRBV3-1,TRBJ1-1,NA,CASSQGPDRGAEAFF,TGTGCCAGCAGCCAAGGCCCGGACAGGGGAGCTGAAGCTTTCTTT
NA,TRBV10-3,TRBJ1-1,few,CASSYSRDGTEAFF,TGTGCCAGCAGTTACTCGAGGGACGGCACTGAAGCTTTCTTT
NA,TRBV20-1,TRBJ1-2,many,CSALRLRQAYGYTF,TGCAGTGCCCTACGTTTGAGGCAGGCCTATGGCTACACCTTC
NA,TRBV7-9,TRBJ1-4,many,CASSVGTQNEKLFF,TGTGCCAGCAGTGTAGGGACTCAAAATGAAAAACTGTTTTTT
TRBD1,TRBV25-1,TRBJ1-1,NA,CASSDLETGGEMNTEAFF,TGTGCCAGCAGTGATTTAGAGACAGGGGGAGAAATGAACACTGAAGCTTTCTTT